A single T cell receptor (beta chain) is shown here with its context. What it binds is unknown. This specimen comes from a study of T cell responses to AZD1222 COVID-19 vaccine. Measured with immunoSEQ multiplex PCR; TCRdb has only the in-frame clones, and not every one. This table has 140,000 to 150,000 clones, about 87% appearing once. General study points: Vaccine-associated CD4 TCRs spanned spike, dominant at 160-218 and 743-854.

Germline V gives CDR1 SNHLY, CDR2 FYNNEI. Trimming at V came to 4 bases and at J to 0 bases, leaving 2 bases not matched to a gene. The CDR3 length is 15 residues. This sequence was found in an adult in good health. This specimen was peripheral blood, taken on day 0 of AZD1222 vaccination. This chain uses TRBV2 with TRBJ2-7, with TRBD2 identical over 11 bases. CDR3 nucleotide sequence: TGTGCCAGCAGTGGCACTAGCGGGGGCTCCTACGAGCAGTACTTC. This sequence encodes CASSGTSGGSYEQYF. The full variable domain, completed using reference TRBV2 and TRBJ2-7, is EPEVTQTPSHQVTQMGQEVILRCVPISNHLYFYWYRQILGQKVEFLVSFYNNEISEKSEIFDDQFSVERPDGSNFTLKIRSTKLEDSAMYFCASSGTSGGSYEQYFGPGTRLTVT.